This TCR beta chain was identified in a study of T cell responses to AZD1222 COVID-19 vaccine. The CDR3 consists of 14 residues. V lost 6 bases, J lost 8 bases, and 16 bases lay in between. Germline CDR1 reads MNHEY; CDR2 reads SVGAGI. Repertoires were generated with immunoSEQ multiplex PCR, while TCRdb's copy carries only in-frame clones and drops some. The table lists tens of thousands of clones, over 65% of them singletons. This receptor was identified in an adult in good health. Sample: peripheral blood, taken on day 0 of AZD1222 vaccination. V gene TRBV6-5 combines with J gene TRBJ1-4, with D perhaps matching TRBD1 (5 bases). CDR3 in DNA: TGTGCCAGCAGGTCTGGAGGGGAGAACGAAAAACTGTTTTTT. It yields the protein CASRSGGENEKLFF.